This T cell receptor (beta chain) was recorded in a study of T-cell memory formation after mild COVID-19. Using its own MiXCR run on the 5' RACE reads, TCRdb lists one record per CDR3 protein. The sample has roughly 15,000 distinct CDR3 sequences, about 22% seen once. This clonotype has a count of ten or more. Input material: PBMCs or a T cell subset sorted from them (not recorded which). The source of this sequence is a man aged 18 to 29 who had mild COVID-19 (a few samples of this study predate the infection). Cell type and time point are not known.

The CDR3 DNA reads TGTGCCAGCAGCTTGGGCAGGTTTAATTCACCCCTCCACTTT. It yields the protein CASSLGRFNSPLHF. The chain couples TRBV13 to TRBJ1-6; D not resolved. The CDR3 extends over 14 amino acids. In germline, CDR1 is PRHDT, CDR2 FYEKMQ (reference sequence). V lost 3 bases, J lost 6 bases, and 9 bases lay in between.